Here is one T cell receptor beta chain with its context. Its antigen remains unidentified. No per-base quality is available; no much larger clone lies one base away. What the time point label conveys for this sample: baseline before oral tofacitinib. Lesional scalp punch biopsies and peripheral blood were obtained from alopecia areata patients. PBMCs were isolated by density centrifugation and stained for CD3, CD4 and CD8, after which CD4+ and CD8+ T cells were sorted on a FACSAria. CDR1 and CDR2, per the germline V gene (reference sequence), are LNHDA and SQIVND. Relative to germline, V is 3 bases shorter and J is 5 bases shorter, with 17 bases between their ends. The CDR3 numbers 16 residues from cysteine through phenylalanine. The CDR3 DNA has 48 bases and is translated from base 1. The data derive from a study of CD8+ T cells in alopecia areata (dated by TCRdb to between 2017 and 2018). Context from the whole study: Treated patients were enrolled in an open-label pilot trial of oral tofacitinib, 5 to 10 mg twice daily, for moderate-to-severe alopecia areata. Human TCRbeta sequencing covered scalp tissue and sorted CD4+ and CD8+ peripheral blood T cells from patchy and totalis/universalis alopecia areata patients and healthy controls. Clonality in the scalp was compared among normal scalp (n=4), patchy alopecia areata scalp (n=8), and alopecia totalis/universalis scalp (n=8). The study used high-throughput TCRbeta sequencing to examine T cell clonal expansion in alopecia areata, in both the C3H/HeJ mouse model and human patients. immunoSEQ multiplex PCR using 35 Vbeta forward primers and 13 Jbeta reverse primers was used to amplify TCRbeta CDR3 regions. The RNA source kit depended on sample type: the PAXgene miRNA kit for fixed scalp, the miRNeasy kit for PBMCs, and the RNeasy kit for mouse skin. Biopsies were taken from tofacitinib-treated patients at baseline and again at 4 and 24 weeks into treatment, and several of those patients also had a later scalp biopsy. Patients received tofacitinib for 6 to 18 months and were then followed off drug for 6 months to check for delayed response and recurrence.

The research as a whole found: Scalp TCR repertoire analysis is complicated because resident alphabeta T cells in normal human skin are also sequenced, whereas mouse skin is dominated by gammadelta T cells. Higher clonality and more expanded CD8+ clones were observed in lesional scalp than in normal scalp, particularly in alopecia totalis/universalis, a finding suggestive of antigenic drive. Shared TCR sequences between patients were less evident than in mice, which may be partly attributable to HLA diversity in the patient population.

To prepare the library, the immunoSEQ multiplex PCR assay was applied. RNA was extracted from all samples and reverse transcribed into cDNA, which served as template for TCR sequencing. First-strand cDNA was synthesized with SuperScript III using a 2:1 mix of oligo-dT and random hexamers. A synthetic immune receptor repertoire was used to assess amplification bias, and residual bias was removed computationally. The paper's processing steps were these. After raw reads were preprocessed to remove errors, the CDR3 was defined following IMGT conventions as running from the conserved cysteine to phenylalanine. Clonality was calculated as 1 minus Shannon entropy normalized by log2 of the number of productive unique TCRs. Scalp TCRbeta sequences were cross-referenced with sorted blood CD4 and CD8 repertoires so that the CD4 or CD8 identity of scalp clones could be inferred. Sourced from immuneACCESS, this table was stored by TCRdb with only in-frame sequences that have V and J called. A share of the clones is absent; for the studies checked, an unresolved V gene accounts for under half, and the remainder has no known explanation. Clone size and V and J calls were adopted from that table, with D and trimming inferred from the DNA. The sample has roughly 150,000 clones on record, 87% of them singletons. In total, the top ten clones hold more than 13% of the sample.

The chain is made from TRBV19 and TRBJ1-5; the D gene cannot be resolved reliably. This sequence originates from a human donor with alopecia areata. Sequenced material: CD8+ T cells sorted from blood, taken at week 0. CDR3 reads: CASSMYRQVEDQPQHF. The DNA sequence is as follows: TGTGCCAGTAGTATGTACCGGCAGGTAGAAGATCAGCCCCAGCATTTT.